Detailed here is one T cell receptor (beta chain). Here immunoSEQ multiplex PCR was the method, and the copy in TCRdb shows in-frame clones only, minus some. Of approximately 70,000 clones listed, 79% were seen once; the top ten hold around 8.8%. This record comes from a study of a mutant IDH1 vaccine in newly diagnosed glioma. On the study more broadly: Receipt of radiotherapy, temozolomide, or both preceded the study, and most received both.

The sample's time point: baseline, week 1 (first vaccination visit). Treatment specified: pre-vaccination baseline after standard-of-care therapy. Germline CDR1 SEHNR, CDR2 FQNEAQ (reference sequence). CDR3 length: 12 residues. Trimming left V 5 bases short and J 2 bases short, with 6 bases between. The sequence came from a middle-aged man with glioma. This specimen consisted of PBMCs, obtained from a glioma patient treated with radiotherapy, temozolomide or both. The chain links TRBV7-9 to TRBJ1-2, with D uncertain. CDR3: CASSPDNYGYTF. The CDR3 coding sequence is TGTGCCAGCAGCCCCGACAACTATGGCTACACCTTC.